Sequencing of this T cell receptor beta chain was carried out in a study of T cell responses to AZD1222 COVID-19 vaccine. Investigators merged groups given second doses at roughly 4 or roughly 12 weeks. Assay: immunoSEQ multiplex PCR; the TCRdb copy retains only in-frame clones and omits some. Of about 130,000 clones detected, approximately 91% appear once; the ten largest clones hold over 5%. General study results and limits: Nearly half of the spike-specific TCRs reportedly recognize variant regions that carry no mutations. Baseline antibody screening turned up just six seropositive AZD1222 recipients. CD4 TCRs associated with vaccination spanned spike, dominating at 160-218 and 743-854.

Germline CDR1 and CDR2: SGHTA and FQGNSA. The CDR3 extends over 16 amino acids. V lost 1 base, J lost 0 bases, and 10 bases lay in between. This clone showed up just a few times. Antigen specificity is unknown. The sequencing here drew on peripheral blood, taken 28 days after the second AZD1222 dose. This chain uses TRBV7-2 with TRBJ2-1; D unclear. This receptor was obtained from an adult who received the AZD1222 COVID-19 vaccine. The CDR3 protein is CASSLVRDLSYNEQFF. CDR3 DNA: TGTGCCAGCAGCTTAGTCCGTGACCTCTCCTACAATGAGCAGTTCTTC.